The sequence of this TCR beta chain was determined in a study of Ad26.COV2.S vaccination and SARS-CoV-2 variants. At the level of the study: The trial was COV1001 and the donor's arm was Ad26.COV2.S. Recipients of Ad26.COV2.S got it intramuscularly, once or twice 56 days apart.

This sample's treatment: around 19 received Ad26.COV2.S at low or high dose, single or two shots; 5 received placebo; per-sample allocation not given. Specimen acquisition occurred on day 63 following the initial vaccine or placebo injection. Some clones are missing from TCRdb's copy, which holds only in-frame ones; the method was immunoSEQ multiplex PCR. In the table there are a few hundred thousand clones, about nine tenths of which are singletons. Findings and caveats of the study: Reports say spike-specific CD8+ and CD4+ T cell responses covered substantial breadth after vaccination. The placebo group had lower spike-specific TCR breadth than the vaccine recipients did.

This CDR3 contains 15 residues. The V and J ends lost 5 bases and 7 bases, in that order; junction bases with no gene match: 7. Per germline, CDR1 SGHTA and CDR2 FQGNSA. This clone was observed once. Antigen specificity is unknown. This sequence joins TRBV7-2 and TRBJ1-6; TRBD1 aligns across 8 bases. The sequenced sample was peripheral blood, obtained in a trial of Ad26.COV2.S vaccine versus placebo. The clonotype comes from a person aged 18 to 65 who received the Ad26.COV2.S COVID-19 vaccine or a placebo. The CDR3 DNA is TGTGCCAGCAGCATTCAGGACAGGGCGAATTCACCCCTCCACTTT. This encodes CASSIQDRANSPLHF. The whole variable domain, remainder taken from reference TRBV7-2 and TRBJ1-6, is GAGVSQSPSNKVTEKGKDVELRCDPISGHTALYWYRQSLGQGLEFLIYFQGNSAPDKSGLPSDRFSAERTGGSVSTLTIQRTQQEDSAVYLCASSIQDRANSPLHFGNGTRLTVT.